The source of this T cell receptor (beta chain) is a study of radiation and T cells in renal cell carcinoma. Whole-study findings and limits: Irradiated tumors had higher TCR clonality than control tumors.

Regarding this clone: Its antigen is currently unknown.

The CDR3 totals 17 residues. Treatment defined: treatment-naive control, cytoreductive nephrectomy. Clones were sequenced by immunoSEQ multiplex PCR, and TCRdb holds only the in-frame ones, with some missing. This table holds 20,000 or so clones, approximately 54% found once. The rearrangement links TRBV12-2 to TRBJ1-5. TRBV12-2 is tagged as a pseudogene. The sequence came from a human donor with renal cell carcinoma. The material was tumor tissue, obtained from a patient whose treatment was nephrectomy without radiotherapy. The CDR3 nucleotides are TGTGCAAGTCGCCGCCTCAGGAGGAGTTATAGCAATCAGCCCCAGCATTTT. This translates into CASRRLRRSYSNQPQHF.